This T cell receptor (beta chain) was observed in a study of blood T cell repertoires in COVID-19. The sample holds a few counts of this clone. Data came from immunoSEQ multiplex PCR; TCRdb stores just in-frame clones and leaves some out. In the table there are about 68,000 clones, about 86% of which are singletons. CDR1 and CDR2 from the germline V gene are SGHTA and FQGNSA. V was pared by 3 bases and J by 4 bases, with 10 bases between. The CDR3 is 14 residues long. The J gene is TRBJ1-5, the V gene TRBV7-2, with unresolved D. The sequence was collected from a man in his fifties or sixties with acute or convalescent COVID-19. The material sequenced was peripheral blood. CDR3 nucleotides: TGTGCCAGCAGCTTGAGCAGGTTAAATCAGCCCCAGCATTTT. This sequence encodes CASSLSRLNQPQHF.